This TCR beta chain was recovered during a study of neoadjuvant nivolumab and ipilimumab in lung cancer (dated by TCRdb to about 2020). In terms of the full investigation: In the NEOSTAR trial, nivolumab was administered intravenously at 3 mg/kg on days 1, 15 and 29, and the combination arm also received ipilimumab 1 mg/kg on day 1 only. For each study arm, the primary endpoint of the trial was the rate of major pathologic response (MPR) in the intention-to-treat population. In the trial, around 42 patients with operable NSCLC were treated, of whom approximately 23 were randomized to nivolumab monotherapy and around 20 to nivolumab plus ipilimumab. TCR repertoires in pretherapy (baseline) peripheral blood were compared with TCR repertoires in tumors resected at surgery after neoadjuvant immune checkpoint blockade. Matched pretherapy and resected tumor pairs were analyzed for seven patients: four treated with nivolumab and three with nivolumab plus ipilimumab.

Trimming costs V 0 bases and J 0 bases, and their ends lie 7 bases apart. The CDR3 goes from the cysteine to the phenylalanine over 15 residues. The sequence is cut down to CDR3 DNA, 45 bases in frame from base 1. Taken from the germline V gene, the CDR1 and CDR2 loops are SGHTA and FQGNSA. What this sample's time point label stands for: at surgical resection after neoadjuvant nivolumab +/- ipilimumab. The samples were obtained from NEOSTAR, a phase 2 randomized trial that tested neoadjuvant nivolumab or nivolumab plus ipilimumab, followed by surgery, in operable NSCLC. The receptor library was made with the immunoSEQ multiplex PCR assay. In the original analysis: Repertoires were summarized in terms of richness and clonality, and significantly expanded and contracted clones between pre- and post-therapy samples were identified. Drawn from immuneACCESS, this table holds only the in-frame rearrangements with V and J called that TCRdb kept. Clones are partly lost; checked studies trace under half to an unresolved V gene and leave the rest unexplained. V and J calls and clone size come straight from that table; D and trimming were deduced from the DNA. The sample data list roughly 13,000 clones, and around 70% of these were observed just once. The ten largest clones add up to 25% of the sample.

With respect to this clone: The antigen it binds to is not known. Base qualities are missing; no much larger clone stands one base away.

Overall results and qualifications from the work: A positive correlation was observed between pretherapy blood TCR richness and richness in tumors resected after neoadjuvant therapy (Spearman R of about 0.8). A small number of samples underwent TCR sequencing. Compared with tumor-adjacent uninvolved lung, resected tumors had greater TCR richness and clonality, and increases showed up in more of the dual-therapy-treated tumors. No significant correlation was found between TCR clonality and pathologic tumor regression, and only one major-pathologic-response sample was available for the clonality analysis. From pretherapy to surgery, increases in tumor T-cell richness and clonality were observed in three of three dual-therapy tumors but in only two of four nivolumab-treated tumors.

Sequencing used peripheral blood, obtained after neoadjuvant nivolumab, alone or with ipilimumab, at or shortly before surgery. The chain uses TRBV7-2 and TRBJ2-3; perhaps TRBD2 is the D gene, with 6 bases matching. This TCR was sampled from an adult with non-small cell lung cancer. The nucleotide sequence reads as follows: TGTGCCAGCAGCTTAGCCGCGGGAAGCACAGATACGCAGTATTTT. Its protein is CASSLAAGSTDTQYF.